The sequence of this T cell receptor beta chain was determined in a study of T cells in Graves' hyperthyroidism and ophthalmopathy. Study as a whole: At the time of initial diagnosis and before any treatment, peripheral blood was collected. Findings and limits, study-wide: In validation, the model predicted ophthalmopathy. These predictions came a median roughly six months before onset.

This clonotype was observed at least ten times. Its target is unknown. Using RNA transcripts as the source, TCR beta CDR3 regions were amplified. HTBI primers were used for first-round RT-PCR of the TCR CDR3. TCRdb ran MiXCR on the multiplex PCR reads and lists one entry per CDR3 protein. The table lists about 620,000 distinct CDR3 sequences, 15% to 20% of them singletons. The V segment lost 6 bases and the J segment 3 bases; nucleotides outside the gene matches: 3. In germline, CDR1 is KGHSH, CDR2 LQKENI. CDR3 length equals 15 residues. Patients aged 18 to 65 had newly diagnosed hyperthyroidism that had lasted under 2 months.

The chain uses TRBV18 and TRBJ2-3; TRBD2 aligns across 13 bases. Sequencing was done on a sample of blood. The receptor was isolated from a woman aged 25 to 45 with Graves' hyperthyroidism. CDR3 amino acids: CASSRLAGGTDTQYF. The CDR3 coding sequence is TGTGCCAGCTCGCGACTAGCGGGAGGTACAGATACGCAGTATTTT.